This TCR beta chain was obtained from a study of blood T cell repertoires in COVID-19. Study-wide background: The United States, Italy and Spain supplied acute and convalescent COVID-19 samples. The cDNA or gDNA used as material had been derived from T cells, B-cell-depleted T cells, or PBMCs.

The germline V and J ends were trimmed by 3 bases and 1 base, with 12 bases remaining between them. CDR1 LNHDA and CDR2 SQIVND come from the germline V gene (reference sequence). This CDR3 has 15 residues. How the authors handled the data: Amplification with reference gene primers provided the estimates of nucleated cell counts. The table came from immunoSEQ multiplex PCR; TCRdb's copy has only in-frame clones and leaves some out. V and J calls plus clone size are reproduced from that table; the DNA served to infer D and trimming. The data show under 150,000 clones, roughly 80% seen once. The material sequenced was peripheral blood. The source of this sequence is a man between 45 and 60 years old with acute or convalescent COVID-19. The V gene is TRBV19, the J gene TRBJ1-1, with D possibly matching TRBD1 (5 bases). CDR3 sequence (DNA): TGTGCCAGTAGTATGCAGGGCCTTGGGAACACTGAAGCTTTCTTT. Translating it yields CASSMQGLGNTEAFF.